Each of the 8 T cell receptor beta chains below was sequenced from the same sample in a study of shared clonotypes between healthy human individuals. Repertoires were generated with immunoSEQ multiplex PCR, while TCRdb's copy carries only in-frame clones and drops some. The data hold 450,000 to 500,000 clones, with approximately 81% observed a single time. The source material was PBMCs. The source of these receptors is a woman aged 40 to 49 in good health. Some clones in this sample may be carry-over from other donors' samples.

Comment on this clone: With only one base between it and a far larger clone, this is likely a read error. The chain has TRBV2 and TRBJ2-7, with 12 bases aligning to TRBD2. Per the germline V gene, CDR1 is SNHLY and CDR2 is FYNNEI. Losses at the gene ends were 7 bases for V and 6 bases for J; bases not matched to a gene: 16. The CDR3 loop spans 17 amino acids. The CDR3 protein is CASIGTSGSGCETEQYF. For the CDR3, the DNA is TGTGCCAGCATTGGGACTAGCGGGTCGGGGTGTGAGACCGAGCAGTACTTC.

This clone was observed many times. The same CDR3 arises from other DNA sequences in this sample as well. For the CDR3, the DNA is TGTGCCAGCAGCCAAGCTAGCGGGACCTACAATGAGCAGTTCTTC. Translated, it gives CASSQASGTYNEQFF. This chain connects TRBV4-2 to TRBJ2-1, with 9 bases matching TRBD2. The CDR3 sequence is 15 residues long. Unmatched junction bases numbered 0, after V lost 1 base and J lost 2 bases. Germline V gene data show CDR1 as LGHNA and CDR2 as YNFKEQ.

The chain combines TRBV10-2 with TRBJ1-5; 7 bases line up with TRBD1. The CDR3 runs 13 residues. Trimming took 7 bases from V and 2 from J; bases not matched to a gene: 2. Germline V lookup: CDR1 WSHSY, CDR2 SAAADI. The CDR3: CASNGQGNQPQHF. In nucleotides, the CDR3 is TGCGCCAGCAACGGACAGGGCAATCAGCCCCAGCATTTT.

DNA of the CDR3: TGTGCCAGCATCCCAGGGACTAGCGGGAGGTCCTACGAGCAGTACTTC. Amino acids: CASIPGTSGRSYEQYF. The chain recombines TRBV2 with TRBJ2-7, with 15 bases matching TRBD2. Germline trimming cut 7 bases from V and 1 base from J; bases unmatched to any gene: 5. CDR1 and CDR2 (germline): SNHLY, FYNNEI. CDR3 length: 16 amino acids.

In its sample, this clone was seen a few times. The chain combines TRBV5-1 with TRBJ1-4; D not certain. V was cut by 0 bases and J by 3 bases, with 9 bases left in between. The germline gives CDR1 SGHRS, CDR2 YFSETQ. The CDR3 is made up of 15 amino acids. In nucleotides, the CDR3 is TGCGCCAGCAGCTTGGGGGGAATGCCTAATGAAAAACTGTTTTTT. Protein product: CASSLGGMPNEKLFF. Complete variable domain (other parts from reference TRBV5-1 and TRBJ1-4): KAGVTQTPRYLIKTRGQQVTLSCSPISGHRSVSWYQQTPGQGLQFLFEYFSETQRNKGNFPGRFSGRQFSNSRSEMNVSTLELGDSALYLCASSLGGMPNEKLFFGSGTQLSVL.

The V and J genes are TRBV5-4 and TRBJ1-1; the D is unclear. Germline CDR1 reads SGHNT; CDR2 reads YYREEE (reference sequence). This CDR3 has 12 amino acids. V was cut by 3 bases and J by 2 bases, with 5 bases left in between. CDR3: CASSSRNTEAFF. The DNA for the CDR3 is TGTGCCAGCAGCTCCAGAAACACTGAAGCTTTCTTT.

Concerning this clone: This is likely an artifact of a read error, given a far larger clone one base away. Within the sample, other DNA sequences also encode this same CDR3. The chain combines TRBV7-3 with TRBJ2-2; D is ambiguous. The CDR3 totals 13 residues. Germline values: CDR1 SGHTA, CDR2 FQGTGA. Here the CDR3 reads CASSFTHTGELFF. DNA of the CDR3: TGTGCTAGCAGCTTTACCCACACCGGGGAGCTGTTTTTT. Variable domain in full (rest from reference TRBV7-3 and TRBJ2-2): GAGVSQTPSNKVTEKGKYVELRCDPISGHTALYWYRQSLGQGPEFLIYFQGTGAADDSGLPNDRFFAVRPEGSVSTLKIQRTERGDSAVYLCASSFTHTGELFFGEGSRLTVL.

This chain connects TRBV28 to TRBJ2-3; D might be TRBD2 (7 bases). Germline loops: CDR1 MDHEN, CDR2 SYDVKM. The CDR3 has 17 amino acids. Trimming left V 3 bases short and J 0 bases short, with 16 bases between. The DNA of the CDR3 is TGTGCCAGCAGTTTCCTCCAGGGGAGGGGAAGCACAGATACGCAGTATTTT. This encodes CASSFLQGRGSTDTQYF.